Below, 23 T cell receptor beta chains from the same sample are listed, as sequenced in a study of identical twins. From the 5' RACE reads, TCRdb called clonotypes with MiXCR, one entry per CDR3 protein. The sample has hundreds of thousands of distinct CDR3 sequences, 15% to 20% seen once. These sequences were also reported in another study, on T cells expressing NK-cell markers.

The source material was PBMCs. The receptors derive from a woman aged 18-30 years in good health.

V usage is TRBV12-3 or TRBV12-4 and J usage is TRBJ2-2; D perhaps matches TRBD2 (6 bases). CDR3 length: 16 residues. V was pared by 5 bases and J by 4 bases, with 17 bases between. Here the CDR3 reads CASSTGLSTGTGELFF. CDR3 DNA: TGTGCCAGCAGTACAGGACTATCGACGGGCACCGGGGAGCTGTTTTTT.

In its sample, this clonotype was seen a few times. The gene calls are TRBV5-1 and TRBJ2-2; 9 nucleotides match TRBD1. The germline V gene encodes CDR1 SGHRS and CDR2 YFSETQ. After removal of 6 bases from V and 6 bases from J, the junction contained 3 bases not matched to a gene. This CDR3 contains 13 residues. The CDR3 protein is CASTGTGSGELFF. Written as DNA, the CDR3 is TGCGCCAGCACCGGGACAGGGTCCGGGGAGCTGTTTTTT.

This clonotype has a handful of counts. This rearrangement joins TRBV4-3 to TRBJ2-3; tentative D call: TRBD1 (5 bases). The ends were cut back, 3 bases at V and 3 bases at J, with 16 bases in the middle. The CDR3 totals 16 residues. Per germline, CDR1 LGHNA and CDR2 YSLEER. The CDR3 sequence is CASSHFWGTGTDTQYF. DNA for the CDR3: TGCGCCAGCAGCCATTTTTGGGGCACCGGGACAGATACGCAGTATTTT.

This clonotype was seen a few times. The chain joins TRBV28 to TRBJ2-7; D might be TRBD2 (5 bases). This CDR3 has 15 amino acids. V shed 6 bases and J shed 5 bases, with 20 bases lying between them. CDR1 is MDHEN, CDR2 SYDVKM, per germline. CDR3 sequence reads: CASSLWRRSDDEQYF. The CDR3 DNA reads as TGTGCCAGCAGCCTTTGGCGGAGGTCTGACGACGAGCAGTACTTC.

The genes are TRBV19 and TRBJ1-1, with a weak D call TRBD1 (5 bases). The CDR3 loop spans 15 amino acids. Germline lookup yields CDR1 LNHDA and CDR2 SQIVND (reference sequence). V gave up 3 bases and J gave up 1 base, with 12 bases separating them. CDR3 region: CASSIGGGGNTEAFF. CDR3 sequence (DNA): TGTGCCAGTAGTATTGGCGGGGGAGGGAACACTGAAGCTTTCTTT.

CDR3: CASSESGRGSYNEQFF. CDR3 DNA sequence: TGTGCCAGCAGTGAATCGGGGCGCGGATCCTACAATGAGCAGTTCTTC. V usage is TRBV25-1 and J usage is TRBJ2-1; D may be TRBD1 or TRBD2 (5 bases each). Trimming stripped 1 base from V and 1 base from J, with 11 bases between. The germline V gene encodes CDR1 MGHDK and CDR2 SYGVNS. The length of the CDR3 is 16 residues. Drawing the rest from reference TRBV25-1 and TRBJ2-1, the complete variable domain is EADIYQTPRYLVIGTGKKITLECSQTMGHDKMYWYQQDPGMELHLIHYSYGVNSTEKGDLSSESTVSRIRTEHFPLTLESARPSHTSQYLCASSESGRGSYNEQFFGPGTRLTVL.

This clonotype was counted a few times. V usage is TRBV29-1 and J usage is TRBJ2-2, with D hard to call. The CDR3 spans 11 residues. Trimming took 3 bases from V and 5 from J, leaving 4 bases between them. Looked up from germline, CDR1 is SQVTM and CDR2 is ANQGSEA. CDR3 bases: TGCAGCGTTGATTTAACCGGGGAGCTGTTTTTT. Translating gives CSVDLTGELFF.

This clonotype has ten or more counts. The chain employs TRBV12-3 or TRBV12-4 and TRBJ2-7; 7 bases line up with TRBD1. The CDR3 loop spans 14 amino acids. V lost 5 bases and J lost 3; bases outside the gene matches: 7. In nucleotides, the CDR3 is TGTGCCAGCAGTCCCCGACAGGGTAGCTACGAGCAGTACTTC. Amino acid sequence: CASSPRQGSYEQYF.

This clonotype was counted only a few times. The chain uses TRBV9 and TRBJ2-5, with a possible D match to TRBD2 (5 bases). The CDR3 consists of 15 residues. The V gene's germline CDR1 is SGDLS and CDR2 YYNGEE. Deletions cut 0 bases from V and 4 bases from J, with 13 bases between. CDR3 loop: CASSVEPSPLETQYF. CDR3 sequence (DNA): TGTGCCAGCAGCGTAGAGCCTAGCCCTTTAGAGACCCAGTACTTC.

This chain uses TRBV6-1 with TRBJ2-2; 7 bases fit TRBD1. The junction had 14 bases not matched to a gene; V was cut back by 5 bases and J by 2 bases. The CDR3 consists of 18 residues. Germline values: CDR1 MNHNS, CDR2 SASEGT. Here the CDR3 reads CASSMHRTGVGNTGELFF. CDR3 nucleotide sequence: TGTGCCAGCAGTATGCACCGGACAGGAGTGGGTAACACCGGGGAGCTGTTTTTT.

The chain combines TRBV7-9 with TRBJ2-7, with unresolved D. The CDR3 runs to 15 residues. Looked up from germline, CDR1 is SEHNR and CDR2 is FQNEAQ (reference sequence). Deletions cut 5 bases from V and 2 bases from J, with 16 bases between. Here the CDR3 reads CASSPNVQNPYEQYF. The CDR3 bases are TGTGCCAGCAGCCCAAACGTACAGAATCCCTACGAGCAGTACTTC.

V usage is TRBV6-4 and J usage is TRBJ2-2; D tentatively fits TRBD1 or TRBD2 (5 bases each). This CDR3 is built from 15 residues. Trimming cost V 2 bases and J 6 bases, with 13 bases left between them. The germline V gene has CDR1 MRHNA and CDR2 SNTAGT. CDR3 residues: CASSDGDGSAGELFF. As DNA, the CDR3 is TGTGCCAGCAGTGACGGGGACGGGTCGGCCGGGGAGCTGTTTTTT.

This clonotype turned up a few times. The genes are TRBV11-1 and TRBJ2-1; weak D call: TRBD1 (5 bases). Trimming pared 0 bases from V and 3 bases from J, leaving 18 bases between. The CDR3 is made up of 18 amino acids. The germline CDR1 and CDR2 sequences are SGHAT and FQDESV (reference sequence). The CDR3 spells CASSLAQRQGRVYNEQFF. CDR3 DNA: TGTGCCAGCAGCTTAGCGCAAAGGCAGGGAAGAGTCTACAATGAGCAGTTCTTC.

The chain has TRBV29-1 and TRBJ1-2, with D maybe TRBD1 (5 bases). Germline CDR1 SQVTM, CDR2 ANQGSEA. V dropped 7 bases and J dropped 8 bases, with 17 bases sitting between them. This CDR3 comprises 12 residues. The CDR3 loop reads CSAGREREGYTF. DNA for the CDR3: TGCAGCGCTGGCAGGGAGCGGGAGGGCTACACCTTC.

The V gene is TRBV20-1, the J gene TRBJ1-2; the D gene is possibly TRBD1 (6 bases). Germline assignment: CDR1 DFQATT and CDR2 SNEGSKA (reference sequence). V was trimmed by 3 bases and J by 1 base, leaving 12 bases between them. The CDR3 covers 14 residues. The CDR3 loop reads CSARMTGLNYGYTF. The CDR3 DNA reads TGCAGTGCTAGGATGACAGGTCTTAACTATGGCTACACCTTC.

The chain has TRBV9 and TRBJ2-7; 8 bases are a match to TRBD2. The CDR3 covers 16 residues. Germline V gene lookup returns CDR1 SGDLS and CDR2 YYNGEE. The ends lost 0 bases at V and 3 bases at J; junction bases unmatched: 8. This CDR3 reads CASSVAVAGPLYEQYF. The CDR3 nucleotides are TGTGCCAGCAGCGTAGCGGTAGCGGGACCCCTCTACGAGCAGTACTTC.

This chain links TRBV18 with TRBJ2-7, with D perhaps TRBD2 (6 bases). Germline assignment: CDR1 KGHSH and CDR2 LQKENI. CDR3 length: 15 residues. Trimming pared 6 bases from V and 3 bases from J, leaving 18 bases between. The CDR3 protein is CASSPMSSEYYEQYF. CDR3 sequence (DNA): TGTGCCAGCTCCCCGATGTCTAGCGAATACTACGAGCAGTACTTC.

This clonotype showed up just a few times. The rearrangement joins TRBV12-3 or TRBV12-4 to TRBJ2-1; D is tentatively TRBD1 or TRBD2 (5 bases each). This CDR3 is 14 amino acids long. Between the trimmed V and J ends, which lost 5 bases and 7 bases, there was a span of 15 bases. CDR3 residues: CASSPSGRINEQFF. Here the CDR3 DNA reads TGTGCCAGCAGTCCGTCGGGACGTATAAATGAGCAGTTCTTC.

In this sample, this clonotype turned up many times. CDR3 sequence reads: CASSFFDEQYF. CDR3 nucleotide sequence: TGTGCCAGCAGTTTCTTCGACGAGCAGTACTTC. The V gene is TRBV12-3 or TRBV12-4, the J gene TRBJ2-7; D is unresolved. V gave up 3 bases and J gave up 5 bases, with 5 bases separating them. This CDR3 region has 11 residues.

The genes are TRBV10-3 and TRBJ2-3; 13 nucleotides match TRBD2. V trimming: 10 bases; J trimming: 7 bases; junction bases outside the gene matches: 14. Germline V lookup: CDR1 ENHRY, CDR2 SYGVKD. The CDR3 extends over 16 amino acids. CDR3 loop: CATILATSGGGHTQYF. In DNA, the CDR3 is TGTGCCACCATCCTGGCTACTAGCGGGGGGGGCCATACGCAGTATTTT.

This clonotype appeared a single time. The rearrangement uses TRBV14 and TRBJ1-1; D uncertain. The V and J ends lost 3 bases and 8 bases respectively, with 7 bases between them. The germline V gene encodes CDR1 SGHDN and CDR2 FVKESK. The CDR3 is made up of 11 amino acids. The CDR3 coding sequence is TGTGCCAGCAGCCACAGGTCCGAAGCTTTCTTT. Translating it yields CASSHRSEAFF.

This clonotype was observed a handful of times. The V and J genes are TRBV6-5 and TRBJ2-2; D possibly corresponds to TRBD2 (6 bases). V dropped 2 bases and J dropped 3 bases, with 10 bases sitting between them. The CDR3 is 15 amino acids. From germline, CDR1 is MNHEY and CDR2 SVGAGI. The CDR3 region has the DNA TGTGCCAGCAGTTACAGGCGGGGTTACACCGGGGAGCTGTTTTTT. Translation: CASSYRRGYTGELFF.

This clonotype was seen a few times. The chain carries TRBV6-5 and TRBJ2-2, with unresolved D. The CDR3 covers 12 residues. Germline loops: CDR1 MNHEY, CDR2 SVGAGI. Trimming cost V 6 bases and J 6 bases, with 8 bases left between them. In DNA form, the CDR3 reads TGTGCCAGCAGCGTAAACGCCGGGGAGCTGTTTTTT. Translating it yields CASSVNAGELFF.